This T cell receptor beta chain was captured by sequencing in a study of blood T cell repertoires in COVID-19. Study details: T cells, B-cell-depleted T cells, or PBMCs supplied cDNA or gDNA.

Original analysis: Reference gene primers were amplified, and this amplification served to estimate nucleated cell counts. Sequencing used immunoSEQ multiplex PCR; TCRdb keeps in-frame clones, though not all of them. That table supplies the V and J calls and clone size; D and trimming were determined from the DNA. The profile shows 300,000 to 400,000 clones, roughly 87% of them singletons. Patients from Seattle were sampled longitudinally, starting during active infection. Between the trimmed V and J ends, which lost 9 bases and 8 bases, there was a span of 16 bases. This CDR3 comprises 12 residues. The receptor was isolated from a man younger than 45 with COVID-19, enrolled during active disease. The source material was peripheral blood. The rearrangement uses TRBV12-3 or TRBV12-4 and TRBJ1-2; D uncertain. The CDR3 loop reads CASGRWMEGYTF. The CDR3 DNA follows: TGTGCCAGTGGAAGATGGATGGAGGGCTACACCTTC.